This T cell receptor beta chain was documented in a study of technical replicates of blood from a handful of donors. Produced via immunoSEQ multiplex PCR; TCRdb's table is partial and in-frame only. The sample contains 80,000 to 100,000 clones, about 95% of which appear only once. CDR1 is MDHEN and CDR2 is SYDVKM in the germline V gene. The CDR3 totals 14 residues. The V segment lost 8 bases and the J segment 8 bases; nucleotides outside the gene matches: 11. The origin of this receptor is a human donor in good health. The gene calls are TRBV28 and TRBJ1-2, with 10 nucleotides matching TRBD1. The material sequenced was T cells isolated from PBMCs. The CDR3 region is CASDVPTGGGGYTF. CDR3 DNA sequence: TGTGCCAGCGATGTCCCGACAGGGGGCGGGGGCTACACCTTC.